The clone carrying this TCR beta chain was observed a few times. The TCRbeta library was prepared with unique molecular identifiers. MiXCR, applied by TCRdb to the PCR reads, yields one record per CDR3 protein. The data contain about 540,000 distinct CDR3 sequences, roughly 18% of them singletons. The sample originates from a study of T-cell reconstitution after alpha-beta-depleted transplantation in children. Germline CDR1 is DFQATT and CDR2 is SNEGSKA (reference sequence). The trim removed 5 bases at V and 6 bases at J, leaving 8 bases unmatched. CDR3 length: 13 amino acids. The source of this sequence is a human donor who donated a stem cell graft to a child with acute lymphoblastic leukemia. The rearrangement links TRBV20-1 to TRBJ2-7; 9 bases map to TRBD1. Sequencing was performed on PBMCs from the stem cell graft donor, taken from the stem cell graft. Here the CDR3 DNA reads TGCAGTGCTCGCCCGGGACAGGGCATCGAGCAGTACTTC. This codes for CSARPGQGIEQYF.